A single sample gave rise to the 29 T cell receptor beta chains below, sequenced in a study of cytomegalovirus exposure and HLA in healthy donors. The PCR was carried out with 60 Vbeta primers and 13 Jbeta primers. The assay was immunoSEQ multiplex PCR, and TCRdb's table has in-frame clones only and misses some. Of roughly 130,000 clones in the sample, around 80% are singletons; the top ten hold 1.5% to 2.5%. The source material was PBMCs. These receptors were taken from a man younger than 30 in good health and CMV-seronegative.

The rearrangement links TRBV27 to TRBJ2-1; 9 positions match TRBD2. V dropped 5 bases and J dropped 7; count of bases not matched to a gene: 6. The CDR3 totals 14 residues. Germline V gene data show CDR1 as MNHEY and CDR2 as SMNVEV (reference sequence). The DNA of the CDR3 is TGTGCCAGCAGTGGCGGGGGGGGGCAGAATGAGCAGTTCTTC. This codes for CASSGGGGQNEQFF.

The V and J genes are TRBV30 and TRBJ1-2; 9 nucleotides agree with TRBD1. Germline trimming cut 5 bases from V and 8 bases from J; bases unmatched to any gene: 6. Germline V lookup: CDR1 GTSNPN, CDR2 SVGIG (reference sequence). This CDR3 is 12 amino acids long. The CDR3, as DNA: TGTGCCTGGGACGGACAGGGGAACGGCTACACCTTC. Translated: CAWDGQGNGYTF.

V usage is TRBV7-3 and J usage is TRBJ2-7; 7 nucleotides align to TRBD2. Per germline, CDR1 SGHTA and CDR2 FQGTGA. The CDR3 loop spans 16 amino acids. The V gene end was trimmed by 0 bases and the J gene end by 6 bases; junction bases not matched to a gene: 11. The CDR3, as DNA: TGTGCCAGCAGCTTAACTGCCCCGGGGAGGGGATTCGAGCAGTACTTC. Translated: CASSLTAPGRGFEQYF.

The genes are TRBV9 and TRBJ1-5, with D perhaps TRBD1 (6 bases). V lost 3 bases, J lost 0 bases, and 10 bases lay in between. Germline V gene lookup returns CDR1 SGDLS and CDR2 YYNGEE. The CDR3 covers 15 residues. The CDR3 loop is CASSGGGISNQPQHF. In nucleotides, the CDR3 is TGTGCCAGCAGCGGTGGGGGCATTAGCAATCAGCCCCAGCATTTT. The entire variable domain, with the rest obtained from reference TRBV9 and TRBJ1-5, is as follows: DSGVTQTPKHLITATGQRVTLRCSPRSGDLSVYWYQQSLDQGLQFLIQYYNGEERAKGNILERFSAQQFPDLHSELNLSSLELGDSALYFCASSGGGISNQPQHFGDGTRLSIL.

The chain is built from TRBV7-9 and TRBJ2-7, with TRBD1 matching over 8 bases. The germline gives CDR1 SEHNR, CDR2 FQNEAQ (reference sequence). The CDR3 contains 14 residues. With 0 bases clipped from V and 4 bases from J, the junction kept 2 bases outside the gene matches. The CDR3 sequence is CASSLAGQEYEQYF. For the CDR3, the DNA is TGTGCCAGCAGCTTAGCGGGACAGGAATACGAGCAGTACTTC.

J is TRBJ2-6 and V is TRBV27, with D maybe TRBD1 (6 bases). Germline V lookup: CDR1 MNHEY, CDR2 SMNVEV (reference sequence). There are 16 residues in the CDR3. Deletions cut 6 bases from V and 1 base from J, with 13 bases between. DNA for the CDR3: TGTGCCAGCAGATCCACAGGGCCGTCTGGGGCCAACGTCCTGACTTTC. Translating it yields CASRSTGPSGANVLTF.

This clone occurred once. The rearrangement links TRBV7-3 to TRBJ2-3, with D tentatively TRBD2 (6 bases). Trimming took 3 bases from V and 2 from J, leaving 12 bases between them. Per germline, CDR1 SGHTA and CDR2 FQGTGA. The CDR3 contains 15 residues. Here the CDR3 reads CASSFSSVNTDTQYF. DNA of the CDR3: TGTGCCAGCAGCTTCTCTAGCGTGAACACAGATACGCAGTATTTT.

The chain links TRBV7-2 to TRBJ2-3, with unresolved D. CDR3 length: 11 residues. V gave up 3 bases and J gave up 6 bases, with 4 bases separating them. CDR1 SGHTA and CDR2 FQGNSA come from the germline V gene. The DNA of the CDR3 is TGTGCCAGCAGCTTTCTGGATACGCAGTATTTT. Its protein is CASSFLDTQYF.

With regard to this clone: Other DNA sequences within the sample encode an identical CDR3. The DNA for the CDR3 is TGTGCCATCAGCGATGGGGTAAAACCGACAGACATGAACACTGAAGCTTTCTTT. Its protein is CAISDGVKPTDMNTEAFF. V is TRBV10-3 and J is TRBJ1-1, with D possibly being TRBD1 (5 bases). Germline V CDR1 and CDR2: ENHRY, SYGVKD. V was cut by 6 bases and J by 0 bases, with 23 bases left in between. This CDR3 comprises 18 residues.

This chain uses TRBV4-3 with TRBJ1-2; 10 bases are a match to TRBD1. The CDR3 extends over 17 amino acids. The trim removed 2 bases at V and 3 bases at J, leaving 9 bases unmatched. Per the germline V gene, CDR1 is LGHNA and CDR2 is YSLEER. This chain's CDR3 is CASSQLMTGTGDYGYTF. CDR3 DNA sequence: TGCGCCAGCAGCCAACTAATGACCGGGACAGGGGACTATGGCTACACCTTC.

The chain joins TRBV2 to TRBJ1-4; no definite D call. The CDR3 has 14 amino acids. Germline V gene data show CDR1 as SNHLY and CDR2 as FYNNEI. Trimming took off 8 bases at V and 0 bases at J, with 10 bases between the two ends. The CDR3 loop reads CASRRFATNEKLFF. CDR3 nucleotides: TGTGCCAGCCGGAGATTTGCAACTAATGAAAAACTGTTTTTT.

This clone was detected once. The rearrangement links TRBV7-2 to TRBJ1-2; perhaps TRBD1 as D (5 bases). The CDR3 sequence is 14 residues long. Germline V gene lookup returns CDR1 SGHTA and CDR2 FQGNSA. V lost 1 base to trimming and J lost 7 bases, with 13 bases between them. The DNA of the CDR3 is TGTGCCAGCAGCTTAGGGACAAGAGCTCGTGGCTACACCTTC. Amino acid sequence: CASSLGTRARGYTF.

The chain combines TRBV5-1 with TRBJ1-1; a weak D match, TRBD1 (5 bases). V was cut by 0 bases and J by 0 bases, with 9 bases left in between. Per the germline V gene, CDR1 is SGHRS and CDR2 is YFSETQ. This CDR3 is built from 15 residues. CDR3 bases: TGCGCCAGCAGCTTGGCCGGACATTTGAACACTGAAGCTTTCTTT. It is translated as CASSLAGHLNTEAFF.

The V call is TRBV11-3, the J call TRBJ2-1; 14 bases agree with TRBD2. Germline V gives CDR1 SGHNT, CDR2 YENEEA. The V and J ends lost 2 bases and 4 bases, in that order; junction bases with no gene match: 10. The CDR3 length is 19 residues. The CDR3 DNA follows: TGTGCCAGCAGCTTAAGTACGACTAGCGGGAGGGCAGGGTACAATGAGCAGTTCTTC. This sequence encodes CASSLSTTSGRAGYNEQFF.

The chain carries TRBV6-6 and TRBJ2-7; weak D call: TRBD1 (5 bases). V lost 5 bases and J lost 6, with 17 bases in between. Germline V CDR1 and CDR2: MNHNY, SVGAGI (reference sequence). CDR3 length equals 14 residues. This CDR3 is CASSPADSLSEQYV. CDR3 sequence (DNA): TGTGCCAGCAGTCCGGCCGACAGTCTATCCGAGCAGTACGTC.

This clone has only a few counts. This sequence joins TRBV6-5 and TRBJ1-2; weak D call: TRBD1 (5 bases). The V and J ends lost 0 bases and 4 bases respectively, with 12 bases between them. Germline assignment: CDR1 MNHEY and CDR2 SVGAGI. The CDR3 totals 15 residues. The CDR3: CASSYSQGSGYGYTF. The CDR3 DNA reads as TGTGCCAGCAGTTACTCTCAGGGTTCGGGCTATGGCTACACCTTC.

The rearrangement uses TRBV5-1 and TRBJ1-4; 7 positions match TRBD1. This CDR3 is 14 amino acids long. CDR1 SGHRS and CDR2 YFSETQ come from the germline V gene. Trimming took 1 base from V and 5 from J; bases not matched to a gene: 2. The CDR3 region has the DNA TGCGCCAGCAGCTTGCTGACAGGGAATGAAAAACTGTTTTTT. The encoded protein is CASSLLTGNEKLFF.

This clone was recorded once. The chain has TRBV15 and TRBJ2-7; 9 bases fit TRBD1. CDR3 length: 16 residues. The J segment lost 7 bases and the V segment lost 0 bases, leaving 10 bases of the junction unmatched. Germline V gene lookup returns CDR1 LNHNV and CDR2 YYDKDF (reference sequence). In nucleotides, the CDR3 is TGTGCCACCAGCAGAGATCAGGGGACAGGGCAAGGGGAGCAGTACTTC. This codes for CATSRDQGTGQGEQYF. The full variable domain, rest sourced from reference TRBV15 and TRBJ2-7, is DAMVIQNPRYQVTQFGKPVTLSCSQTLNHNVMYWYQQKSSQAPKLLFHYYDKDFNNEADTPDNFQSRRPNTSFCFLDIRSPGLGDTAMYLCATSRDQGTGQGEQYFGPGTRLTVT.

This clone showed up just once. This chain connects TRBV5-5 to TRBJ1-2; 10 bases line up with TRBD1. This CDR3 spans 17 amino acids. The germline CDR1 and CDR2 sequences are SGHKS and YYEKEE (reference sequence). The trim removed 3 bases at V and 7 bases at J, leaving 15 bases unmatched. The CDR3 DNA reads TGTGCCAGCAGCTACCCGACAGGGGGCGGGGTCGGTCTTGGCTACACCTTC. Its protein is CASSYPTGGGVGLGYTF.

This chain connects TRBV6-6 to TRBJ2-2; D gene uncertain. The V end was cut by 2 bases, the J end by 7 bases, with 11 bases between. This CDR3 region has 14 residues. The germline V gene encodes CDR1 MNHNY and CDR2 SVGAGI (reference sequence). DNA for the CDR3: TGTGCCAGCAGTTACGTCTCCGCCGGCGGGGAGCTGTTTTTT. Translating it yields CASSYVSAGGELFF.

The rearrangement joins TRBV4-2 to TRBJ2-5; the match to TRBD2 covers 7 bases. Judging by the DNA end, TRBJ2-7 fits better; the J call may be wrong. Germline V gene lookup returns CDR1 LGHNA and CDR2 YNFKEQ. The CDR3 is made up of 15 amino acids. The CDR3 protein is CASSLFAGRDYEQYF. CDR3 nucleotide sequence: TGTGCCAGCAGCCTTTTCGCAGGGAGGGACTACGAGCAGTACTTC.

This chain links TRBV19 with TRBJ1-6; 7 bases align to TRBD1. The CDR3 sequence is 15 residues long. The V gene's germline CDR1 is LNHDA and CDR2 SQIVND (reference sequence). J was trimmed by 7 bases and V by 3 bases; bases with no gene match: 6. CDR3 DNA: TGTGCCAGTAGTATCCGCGGACAGGAGAATTCACCCCTCCACTTT. Its protein is CASSIRGQENSPLHF.

This clone has only a few counts. V and J are TRBV2 and TRBJ2-4, with TRBD1 matching over 8 bases. V was pared by 7 bases and J by 3 bases, with 2 bases of the junction left unmatched. The CDR3 is made up of 13 amino acids. In germline, CDR1 is SNHLY, CDR2 FYNNEI. CDR3 loop: CASMDRVKNIQYF. The CDR3 region has the DNA TGTGCCAGCATGGACAGGGTCAAAAACATTCAGTACTTC. The complete variable domain, with remaining parts taken from reference TRBV2 and TRBJ2-4, reads EPEVTQTPSHQVTQMGQEVILRCVPISNHLYFYWYRQILGQKVEFLVSFYNNEISEKSEIFDDQFSVERPDGSNFTLKIRSTKLEDSAMYFCASMDRVKNIQYFGAGTRLSVL.

This sequence joins TRBV9 and TRBJ1-4; no firm D call. Trimming pared 5 bases from V and 12 bases from J, leaving 14 bases between. The germline CDR1 and CDR2 sequences are SGDLS and YYNGEE. The CDR3 runs to 12 residues. The CDR3 bases are TGTGCCAGCAGTGGTTTAGAATTGGAACTGTTTTTT. The encoded protein is CASSGLELELFF.

The chain couples TRBV6-4 to TRBJ2-1; 7 bases align to TRBD2. The V gene's germline CDR1 is MRHNA and CDR2 SNTAGT. The CDR3 consists of 15 residues. Trimming at V came to 3 bases and at J to 3 bases, leaving 5 bases not matched to a gene. The CDR3: CASSEQREDYNEQFF. As DNA, the CDR3 is TGTGCCAGCAGTGAGCAACGGGAGGACTACAATGAGCAGTTCTTC.

V gene TRBV6-5 combines with J gene TRBJ2-7; 11 bases are a match to TRBD2. CDR3 size: 14 residues. The trim removed 7 bases at V and 4 bases at J, leaving 6 bases unmatched. The V gene's germline CDR1 is MNHEY and CDR2 SVGAGI. The CDR3 DNA reads TGTGCCAGCAAAGAACTAGCGGGAGAGTACGAGCAGTACGTC. Residues: CASKELAGEYEQYV.

J is TRBJ2-7 and V is TRBV9; 7 positions match TRBD1. Germline CDR1 SGDLS, CDR2 YYNGEE. The CDR3 runs 13 residues. J was trimmed by 7 bases and V by 4 bases; bases with no gene match: 8. The CDR3 DNA follows: TGTGCCAGCAGCAGGGGGCCATGGGATGAGCAGTACGTC. This gives the protein CASSRGPWDEQYV.

V gene TRBV27 combines with J gene TRBJ2-2; no reliable D call. This CDR3 has 14 residues. Germline values: CDR1 MNHEY, CDR2 SMNVEV (reference sequence). Trimming shortened V by 6 bases and J by 0 bases, and 8 bases separated the two germline ends. CDR3 sequence (DNA): TGTGCCAGCAGCGAGGCAACGAACACCGGGGAGCTGTTTTTT. Translating gives CASSEATNTGELFF.

The chain employs TRBV2 and TRBJ2-1, with TRBD2 matching 7 bases. Germline-derived CDR1 and CDR2 are SNHLY and FYNNEI. The CDR3 runs to 14 residues. Trimming took 6 bases from V and 8 from J; bases not matched to a gene: 10. The CDR3 sequence: CASRRDSAGYEQFF. The DNA of the CDR3 is TGTGCCAGCAGGAGGGACTCAGCGGGGTATGAGCAGTTCTTC.